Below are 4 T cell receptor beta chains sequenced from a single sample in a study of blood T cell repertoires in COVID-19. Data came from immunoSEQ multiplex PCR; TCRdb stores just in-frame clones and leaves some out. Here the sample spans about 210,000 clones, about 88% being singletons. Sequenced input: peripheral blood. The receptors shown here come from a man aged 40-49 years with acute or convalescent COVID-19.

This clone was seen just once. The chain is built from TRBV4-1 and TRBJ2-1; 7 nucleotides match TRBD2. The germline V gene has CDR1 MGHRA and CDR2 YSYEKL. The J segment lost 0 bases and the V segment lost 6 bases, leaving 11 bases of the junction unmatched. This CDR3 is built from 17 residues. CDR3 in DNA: TGCGCCAGCAGTCGTGAACCGGGACTAAACTCCTACAATGAGCAGTTCTTC. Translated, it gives CASSREPGLNSYNEQFF.

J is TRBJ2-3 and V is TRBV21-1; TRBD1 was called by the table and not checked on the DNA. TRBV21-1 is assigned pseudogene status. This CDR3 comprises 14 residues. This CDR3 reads CASSLSRLTDTQYF. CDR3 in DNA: TGTGCCAGCAGCTTGTCCAGGTTAACAGATACGCAGTATTTT.

The chain's CDR3 is CASSLGGSTGELFF. The CDR3 DNA reads TGTGCCAGCAGCTTAGGAGGGTCGACGGGGGAGCTGTTTTTT. J is TRBJ2-2 and V is TRBV11-2, with a weak D call TRBD2 (5 bases). Germline lookup yields CDR1 SGHAT and CDR2 FQNNGV. The CDR3 sequence is 14 residues long. Trimming shortened V by 1 base and J by 8 bases, and 11 bases separated the two germline ends.

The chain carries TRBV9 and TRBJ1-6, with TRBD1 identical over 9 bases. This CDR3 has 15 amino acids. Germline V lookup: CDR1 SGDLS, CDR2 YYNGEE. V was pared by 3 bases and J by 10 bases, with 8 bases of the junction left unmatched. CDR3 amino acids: CASSGGQGWESPLHF. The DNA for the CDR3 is TGTGCCAGCAGCGGAGGACAGGGGTGGGAATCACCCCTCCACTTT.